This entry is about one T cell receptor (beta chain). Its antigen remains unidentified. Donors likely had unrecorded immune exposures despite being nominally healthy when sampled. The data were obtained in a study of cytomegalovirus exposure and HLA in healthy donors. Study-level information: In a previous analysis, about 100 million unique TCR beta sequences were found from some 180 million T cells.

Both 60 Vbeta primers and 13 Jbeta primers went into the PCR. Assay: immunoSEQ multiplex PCR; the TCRdb copy retains only in-frame clones and omits some. This table holds about 160,000 clones, around four fifths found once. Study observations and caveats: In a later analysis, at a false discovery rate of 0.05, approximately 18,000 TCR beta sequences were associated with HLA alleles. With high specificity and sensitivity, the classifier reportedly diagnosed cytomegalovirus status.

The CDR3 is 17 residues long. Germline CDR1 is SEHNR and CDR2 is FQNEAQ (reference sequence). Unmatched junction bases numbered 16, after V lost 7 bases and J lost 6 bases. The V call is TRBV7-9, the J call TRBJ2-1, with TRBD2 matching 9 bases. This clonotype was obtained from a man aged 18-30 years in good health and CMV-seronegative. Sequenced input: PBMCs. Here the CDR3 reads CASNLGVSGLAFNEQFF. Written as DNA, the CDR3 is TGTGCCAGCAACTTGGGTGTTTCGGGACTAGCATTCAATGAGCAGTTCTTC. Filled out from reference TRBV7-9 and TRBJ2-1, the complete variable domain reads DTGVSQNPRHKITKRGQNVTFRCDPISEHNRLYWYRQTLGQGPEFLTYFQNEAQLEKSRLLSDRFSAERPKGSFSTLEIQRTEQGDSAMYLCASNLGVSGLAFNEQFFGPGTRLTVL.